This TCR beta chain was captured in a study of lymphopenia after photon versus proton radiotherapy. The protocol was immunoSEQ multiplex PCR, while the TCRdb copy is restricted to in-frame clones and leaves out a portion. Of 60,000 to 75,000 clones in the sample, about nine tenths are singletons; the top ten hold around 13%. Germline-derived CDR1 and CDR2 are LGHNA and YSLEER. There are 13 residues in the CDR3. The germline V and J ends were trimmed by 0 bases and 3 bases, with 6 bases remaining between them. V usage is TRBV4-3 and J usage is TRBJ2-7, with D perhaps TRBD2 (6 bases). The origin of this receptor is a man older than 75 with esophageal cancer. The input for sequencing was peripheral blood, taken from a patient treated with proton-based radiotherapy. This chain's CDR3 is CASSQDGGYEQYF. The CDR3 DNA follows: TGCGCCAGCAGCCAAGACGGGGGCTACGAGCAGTACTTC.